One sample yielded the 16 T cell receptor beta chains listed below, sequenced in a study of post-analysis software for immune sequencing data. Findings of the study overall: In patients, four to six TRBV segments were more frequent than in controls, with TRBV5-6, TRBV5-1 and TRBV20-1 among them.

The TCR beta cDNA libraries carried unique molecular identifiers. TCRdb re-called the PCR reads through MiXCR, storing one row per CDR3 protein. The sample contains fewer than 850,000 distinct CDR3 sequences, roughly 29% of which appear only once. These receptors' targets are unknown. The source material was blood. The origin of the receptors is a girl aged 10 to 17 with multiple sclerosis.

This clonotype showed up just a few times. The chain employs TRBV29-1 and TRBJ2-7; 8 nucleotides line up with TRBD2. V was clipped by 7 bases and J by 7 bases; unmatched bases: 12. The CDR3 spans 13 residues. CDR1 and CDR2 (germline): SQVTM, ANQGSEA. The CDR3 DNA reads TGCAGCGCCAAAGCGGGAGTGTCTACGGAGCAGTACTTC. Amino acids: CSAKAGVSTEQYF.

This clonotype occurred many times. The V and J genes are TRBV29-1 and TRBJ2-1; 11 bases are shared with TRBD2. V gave up 6 bases and J gave up 6 bases; unmatched junction bases: 16. The CDR3 loop spans 17 amino acids. Per the germline V gene, CDR1 is SQVTM and CDR2 is ANQGSEA. The CDR3 DNA is TGCAGCGTGCCCTGGGGTAGCGGGAGGGGATACGTCAATGAGCAGTTCTTC. Translating gives CSVPWGSGRGYVNEQFF.

CDR3 sequence reads: CSALTADYQPQHF. The CDR3, as DNA: TGCAGTGCCCTGACAGCCGATTATCAGCCCCAGCATTTT. The chain has TRBV20-1 and TRBJ1-5; D perhaps matches TRBD1 (5 bases). There are 13 residues in the CDR3. CDR1 and CDR2 (germline): DFQATT, SNEGSKA (reference sequence). With 6 bases removed from V and 5 bases from J, the gap between germline ends came to 14 bases.

This clonotype was seen a handful of times. J is TRBJ2-7 and V is TRBV20-1; 7 positions match TRBD1. The DNA end lines up better with TRBJ2-5; the J call may be wrong. This CDR3 is 12 amino acids long. From germline, CDR1 is DFQATT and CDR2 SNEGSKA (reference sequence). Here the CDR3 reads CSIKQGKETQYF. Here the CDR3 DNA reads TGCAGCATTAAACAGGGGAAAGAGACCCAGTACTTC.

This clonotype appeared a few times. The V call is TRBV20-1, the J call TRBJ2-5, with no clear D. Per the germline V gene, CDR1 is DFQATT and CDR2 is SNEGSKA (reference sequence). This CDR3 has 10 amino acids. The V end lost 7 bases, the J end lost 0 bases, and 3 bases lay between the germline ends. DNA for the CDR3: TGCAGTGGCGACCAAGAGACCCAGTACTTC. Encoded protein: CSGDQETQYF.

The chain links TRBV29-1 to TRBJ1-5; TRBD1 might be the D (5 bases). Germline-derived CDR1 and CDR2 are SQVTM and ANQGSEA. Between the trimmed V and J ends, which lost 6 bases and 8 bases, there was a span of 17 bases. The CDR3 is 13 amino acids. DNA of the CDR3: TGCAGCGTAGTTGCCCAGGTGGGGGAGCCCCAGCATTTT. Its protein is CSVVAQVGEPQHF.

Comment on this clonotype: The CDR3 does not end in the conserved phenylalanine or tryptophan, so this is likely a read error. J is TRBJ2-4 and V is TRBV7-2; 9 positions agree with TRBD2. This CDR3 spans 15 amino acids. V lost 1 base and J lost 8; bases outside the gene matches: 6. Germline CDR1 reads SGHTA; CDR2 reads FQGNSA. The DNA for the CDR3 is TGTGCCAGCAGCTTAGTTGGGCGGGAGGGGGACATTCAGTACGTC. This encodes CASSLVGREGDIQYV.

This chain links TRBV20-1 with TRBJ2-5, with D uncertain. CDR3 length: 12 amino acids. The V gene's germline CDR1 is DFQATT and CDR2 SNEGSKA (reference sequence). V was cut by 3 bases and J by 6 bases, with 11 bases left in between. The CDR3 is CSASTSAKTQYF. The CDR3 bases are TGCAGTGCTAGTACCAGCGCGAAGACCCAGTACTTC.

This clonotype was picked up a small number of times. J is TRBJ1-1 and V is TRBV10-3; TRBD1 aligns across 9 bases. The CDR3 loop spans 15 amino acids. CDR1 ENHRY and CDR2 SYGVKD come from the germline V gene. Trimming cost V 6 bases and J 6 bases; bases outside gene matches: 11. In nucleotides, the CDR3 is TGTGCCATCAGAAAAACAGGGGGCGATTTGCCTGAAGCTTTCTTT. Amino acid sequence: CAIRKTGGDLPEAFF.

The gene calls are TRBV12-3 or TRBV12-4 and TRBJ2-5; TRBD2 matches at 13 bases. The CDR3 consists of 17 residues. Trimming at V came to 6 bases and at J to 5 bases, leaving 12 bases not matched to a gene. The CDR3 bases are TGTGCCAGCAGCCTCGGGACTAGCGGGGCCATGGTTGAGACCCAGTACTTC. Its protein is CASSLGTSGAMVETQYF.

This clonotype was counted only a few times. CDR3: CASSLWGTGYNEQFF. The CDR3 DNA reads TGTGCCAGCAGCCTCTGGGGGACGGGCTACAATGAGCAGTTCTTC. The gene calls are TRBV6-4 and TRBJ2-1; tentatively, D is TRBD1 or TRBD2 (5 bases each). From germline, CDR1 is MRHNA and CDR2 SNTAGT. The CDR3 runs to 15 residues. Between the trimmed V and J ends, which lost 6 bases and 3 bases, there was a span of 15 bases.

There are a few counts of this clonotype. The CDR3 region has the DNA TGCAGTGCTGACCCGGCTAGCGGGGTCAATGAGCAGTTCTTC. Protein sequence: CSADPASGVNEQFF. This sequence joins TRBV20-1 and TRBJ2-1, with 9 bases fitting TRBD2. Germline trimming cut 5 bases from V and 6 bases from J; bases unmatched to any gene: 8. This CDR3 is built from 14 residues. Per germline, CDR1 DFQATT and CDR2 SNEGSKA (reference sequence).

This clonotype was counted between two and nine times. This rearrangement joins TRBV29-1 to TRBJ2-4; TRBD2 aligns across 8 bases. The closer fit of TRBJ2-7 to the DNA end suggests the J call may be wrong. Germline V CDR1 and CDR2: SQVTM, ANQGSEA. The CDR3 runs to 14 residues. CDR3 DNA sequence: TGCAGCGTTGATAGGGACGGACTAGCTGGCGAGCAGTACTTC. Amino acid sequence: CSVDRDGLAGEQYF.

The V gene is TRBV20-1, the J gene TRBJ2-5, with TRBD2 as a possible D gene (6 bases). Deletions cut 5 bases from V and 7 bases from J, with 17 bases between. The CDR3 sequence is 13 residues long. Germline V gene data show CDR1 as DFQATT and CDR2 as SNEGSKA (reference sequence). Here the CDR3 DNA reads TGCAGTGCTCCCTTGCGGGGTCGGGGGACCCAGTACTTC. The encoded protein is CSAPLRGRGTQYF.

This clonotype was detected ten times or more. The gene calls are TRBV12-3 or TRBV12-4 and TRBJ2-6, with D perhaps being TRBD1 or TRBD2 (5 bases each). V was trimmed by 6 bases and J by 1 base, leaving 7 bases between them. The CDR3 spans 14 residues. CDR3 sequence (DNA): TGTGCCAGCAGGTGGGGGTCTGGGGCCAACGTCCTGACTTTC. It is translated as CASRWGSGANVLTF.

The table lists this clonotype with a count of one. CDR3 coding DNA: TGTGCCAGCAGTTACTCCGGATTAAGCCCCTACAATGAGCAGTTCTTC. It encodes CASSYSGLSPYNEQFF. The chain carries TRBV6-2 or TRBV6-3 and TRBJ2-1; D is undetermined. Trimming pared 0 bases from V and 2 bases from J, leaving 11 bases between. This CDR3 spans 16 amino acids. CDR1 MNHEY and CDR2 SVGEGT come from the germline V gene.